This TCR beta chain emerged from a study of blood T cell repertoires in COVID-19 (dated by TCRdb to the early 2020s). Regarding the complete study: Collaborator samples came from the United States, Italy and Spain and covered acute and convalescent phases of COVID-19. Subjects who had been exposed to COVID-19, were actively infected with it, or had recovered from it provided the deeply sampled blood TCRbeta repertoires that made up the dataset. Where available, HLA class I and class II types were obtained from metadata supplied by the sample provider rather than from assay-based typing. Samples were obtained from the ongoing ImmuneRACE study (first 160 participants) and from 1,200 or so subjects provided by 6 global collaborators. A freely available public database, intended as a resource for researchers studying the immune response to SARS-CoV-2, is where the repertoires were released. A de-identified subject ID, COVID-19 status, age in years and sex were almost always included in the sample metadata. The prospective study material was composed of cDNA or gDNA derived from T cells, B-cell-depleted T cells, or PBMCs.

TCRbeta CDR3 regions were amplified from genomic DNA by means of the immunoSEQ Assay, a bias-controlled multiplex PCR. The paper's data handling went like this. Within the assay, amplification of reference gene primers was used to estimate how many nucleated cells each sample contained. To quantify the absolute abundance of each unique TCRbeta CDR3 rearrangement, sequence reads were collapsed and filtered. For each sample, productive Simpson clonality was calculated as the square root of Simpson's diversity index across productive rearrangements. TCRdb took this table from immuneACCESS and kept in-frame rearrangements with V and J called. Such tables lack part of the clones; where checked against another copy, unresolved V genes explain under half of the gap, and the rest is unexplained. D and trimming come from the DNA, and the V and J calls and clone size come from that table. Across this sample there are some 390,000 clones, with 87% seen only once. The top ten constitute about 2.3% of the sample.

In Seattle, one collaborating source enrolled patients while the infection was active and tracked those patients longitudinally over the course of disease. The collaborating institutions used their own protocols to collect whole blood in K2EDTA tubes. For TCRbeta analysis, collaborators shipped samples in one of three forms: frozen whole blood, isolated PBMCs, or DNA extracted from either of those sample types. From the cysteine through the phenylalanine, the CDR3 covers 15 amino acids. Here the CDR3 DNA is all that survives: 45 bases in frame from base 1. From a lookup of the germline V gene (reference sequence), CDR1 and CDR2 are LGHDT and YNNKEL. V trim: 4 bases; J trim: 5 bases; unmatched bases: 8. What the research found in general, with its limitations: How much clinical and demographic metadata was included differed by source and by participant, and the metadata was provided uncurated.

About this clone: The specificity of this receptor is unknown. The input lacks base qualities; no much larger clone sits a single base away.

The source material was peripheral blood. The TCR comes from a woman aged 55-69 years with COVID-19, enrolled during active disease. Here the chain combines TRBV3-1 (or the pseudogene TRBV3-2) and TRBJ1-3, and 7 bases in between align with TRBD1. The CDR3 reads CASSPTGVERNTIYF. At the DNA level, the sequence is TGTGCCAGCAGCCCCACAGGGGTTGAGAGAAACACCATATATTTT.